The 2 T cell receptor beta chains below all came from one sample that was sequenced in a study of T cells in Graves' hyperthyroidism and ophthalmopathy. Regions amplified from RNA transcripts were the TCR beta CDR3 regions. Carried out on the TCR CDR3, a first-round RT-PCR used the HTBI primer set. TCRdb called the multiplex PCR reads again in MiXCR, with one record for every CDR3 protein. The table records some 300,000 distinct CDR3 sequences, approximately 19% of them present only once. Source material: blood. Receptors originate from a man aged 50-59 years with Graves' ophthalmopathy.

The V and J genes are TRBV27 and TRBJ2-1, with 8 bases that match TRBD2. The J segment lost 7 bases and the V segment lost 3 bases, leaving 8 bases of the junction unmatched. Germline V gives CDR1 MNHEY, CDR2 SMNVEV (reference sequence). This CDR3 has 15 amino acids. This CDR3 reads CASSFAGTRRNEQFF. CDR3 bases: TGTGCCAGCAGTTTCGCCGGGACTAGAAGAAATGAGCAGTTCTTC.

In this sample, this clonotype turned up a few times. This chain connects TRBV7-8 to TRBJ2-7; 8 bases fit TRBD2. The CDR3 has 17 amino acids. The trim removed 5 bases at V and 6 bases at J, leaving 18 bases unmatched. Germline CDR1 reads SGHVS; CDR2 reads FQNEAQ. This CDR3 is CASSPRGAGGPWGEQYF. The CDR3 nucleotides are TGTGCCAGCAGCCCCCGAGGGGCGGGAGGACCCTGGGGCGAGCAGTACTTC. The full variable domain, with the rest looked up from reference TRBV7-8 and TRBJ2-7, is GAGVSQSPRYKVAKRGQDVALRCDPISGHVSLFWYQQALGQGPEFLTYFQNEAQLDKSGLPSDRFFAERPEGSVSTLKIQRTQQEDSAVYLCASSPRGAGGPWGEQYFGPGTRLTVT.